This is a list of T cell receptor beta chains from one sample in a study of OX40 agonist ivuxolimab in advanced cancers. Clones were sequenced by immunoSEQ multiplex PCR, and TCRdb holds only the in-frame ones, with some missing. This sample has about 59,000 clones, with approximately 90% found just once. The specimen comprised CD4+ or CD8+ T cells sorted from blood, sampled in a trial of the OX40 agonist ivuxolimab. Receptors were obtained from an adult with an advanced solid tumor such as melanoma, head and neck, liver or kidney cancer. Each CDR3 is given with its conserved first and last residue. A D gene is named only where the DNA matches it firmly. A clone size is listed for some rows: how often the clone was seen (once, few, many), or a class if it is expanded.

D gene	V gene	clone size	J gene	CDR3 DNA	CDR3 protein
-	TRBV7-9	-	TRBJ2-5	TGTGCCAGCAGACCCGGGACCAAAGAGACCCAGTACTTC	CASRPGTKETQYF
-	TRBV6-5	-	TRBJ1-4	TGTGCCAGCAGTTATAGGGCAGGGTGGGGTGAAAAACTGTTTTTT	CASSYRAGWGEKLFF
-	TRBV9	-	TRBJ2-1	TGTGCCAGCAGTGAGAAGGGGGACATAGGATACAATGAGCAGTTCTTC	CASSEKGDIGYNEQFF
-	TRBV6-5	-	TRBJ1-6	TGTGCCAGCAGTGACACCGCACCCGGGCCCCTCCACTTT	CASSDTAPGPLHF
-	TRBV6-5	-	TRBJ1-1	TGTGCCAGCAGTTATGGGACAATGAACACTGAAGCTTTCTTT	CASSYGTMNTEAFF
TRBD2	TRBV4-3	-	TRBJ2-3	TGCGCCAGCAGCCAAATAAGCGGGAGGGCCGACCAGTATTTT	CASSQISGRADQYF
-	TRBV6-4	-	TRBJ2-1	TGTGCCAGCAGTGAGGAAGGAAGGAGCTACAATGAGCAGTTCTTC	CASSEEGRSYNEQFF
-	TRBV5-1	-	TRBJ1-1	TGCGCCAGCAGCTTTGCAGGGGCGCTGACTGAAGCTTTCTTT	CASSFAGALTEAFF
-	TRBV6-5	-	TRBJ1-2	TGTGCCAGCAGTTCCCCGACGGTCGACTATGGCTACACCTTC	CASSSPTVDYGYTF
-	TRBV30	-	TRBJ1-5	TGTGCCTGGAGTGCCGGGTATAGCAATCAGCCCCAGCATTTT	CAWSAGYSNQPQHF
TRBD1	TRBV27	-	TRBJ1-1	TGTGCCAGCGGCGTAGGGACAGGGGTCACTGAAGCTTTCTTT	CASGVGTGVTEAFF
TRBD1	TRBV6-5	-	TRBJ2-1	TGTGCCAGCAGCCCCGGACAGGGGGGTAATGAGCAGTTCTTC	CASSPGQGGNEQFF
-	TRBV4-2	-	TRBJ1-5	TGTGCCAGCAGCCAAGATGTGCTTCAGCCCCAGCATTTT	CASSQDVLQPQHF
TRBD1	TRBV27	-	TRBJ2-2	TGTGCCAGCAGTTGGACAGGGACCGGGGAGCTGTTTTTT	CASSWTGTGELFF
TRBD2	TRBV7-2	-	TRBJ2-3	TGTGCCAGCAGCTTACTTGTAGCGGGAGGAGGAGATACGCAGTATTTT	CASSLLVAGGGDTQYF
-	TRBV4-3	few	TRBJ2-4	TGCGCCAGCAGCCAAGTGGTATTCGATTTGCAGTACTTC	CASSQVVFDLQYF